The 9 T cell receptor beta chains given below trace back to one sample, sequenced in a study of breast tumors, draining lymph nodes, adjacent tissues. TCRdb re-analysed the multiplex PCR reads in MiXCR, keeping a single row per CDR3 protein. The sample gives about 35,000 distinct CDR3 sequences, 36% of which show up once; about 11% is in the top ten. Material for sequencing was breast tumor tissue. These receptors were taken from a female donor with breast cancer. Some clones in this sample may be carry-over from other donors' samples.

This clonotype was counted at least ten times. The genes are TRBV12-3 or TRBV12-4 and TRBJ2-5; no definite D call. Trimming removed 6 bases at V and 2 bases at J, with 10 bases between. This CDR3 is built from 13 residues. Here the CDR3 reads CASRRPFQETQYF. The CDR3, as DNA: TGTGCCAGCAGACGACCATTTCAAGAGACCCAGTACTTC.

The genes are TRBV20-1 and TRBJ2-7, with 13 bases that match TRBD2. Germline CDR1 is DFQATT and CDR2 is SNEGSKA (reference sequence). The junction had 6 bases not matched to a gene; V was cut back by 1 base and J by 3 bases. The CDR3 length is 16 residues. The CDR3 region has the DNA TGCAGTGCTAGAGGTCGGACTAGCGGGAGTTTCTACGAGCAGTACTTC. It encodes CSARGRTSGSFYEQYF.

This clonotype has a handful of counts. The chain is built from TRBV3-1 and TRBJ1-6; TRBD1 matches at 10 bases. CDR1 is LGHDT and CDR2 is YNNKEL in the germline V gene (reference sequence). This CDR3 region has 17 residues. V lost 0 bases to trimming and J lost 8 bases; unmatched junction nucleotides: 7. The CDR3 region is CASSQDTGGTGDSPLHF. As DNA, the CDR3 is TGTGCCAGCAGCCAAGATACGGGGGGGACAGGGGATTCACCCCTCCACTTT.

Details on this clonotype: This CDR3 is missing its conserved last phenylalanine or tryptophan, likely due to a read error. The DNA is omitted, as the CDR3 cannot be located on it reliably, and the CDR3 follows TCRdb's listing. CDR3 sequence reads: CSVTGTSGRSYERYL. This chain joins TRBV29-1 and TRBJ2-7; TRBD2, the table's D call, lacks a check against the DNA. The length of the CDR3 is 15 amino acids, counting both ends. Germline loops: CDR1 SQVTM, CDR2 ANQGSEA.

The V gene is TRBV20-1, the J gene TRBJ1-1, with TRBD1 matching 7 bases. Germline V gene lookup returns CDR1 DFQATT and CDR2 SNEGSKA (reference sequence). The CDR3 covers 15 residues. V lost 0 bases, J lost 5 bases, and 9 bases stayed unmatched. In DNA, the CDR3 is TGCAGTGCTAGAGATCGGGACAGCCAAAGGACTGAAGCTTTCTTT. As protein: CSARDRDSQRTEAFF.

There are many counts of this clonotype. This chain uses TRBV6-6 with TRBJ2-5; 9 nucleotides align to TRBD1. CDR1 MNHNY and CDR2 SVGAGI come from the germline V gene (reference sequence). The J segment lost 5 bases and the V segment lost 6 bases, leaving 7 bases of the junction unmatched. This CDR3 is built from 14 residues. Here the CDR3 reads CASRETGGEETQYF. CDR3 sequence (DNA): TGTGCCAGCAGAGAAACAGGGGGCGAGGAGACCCAGTACTTC.

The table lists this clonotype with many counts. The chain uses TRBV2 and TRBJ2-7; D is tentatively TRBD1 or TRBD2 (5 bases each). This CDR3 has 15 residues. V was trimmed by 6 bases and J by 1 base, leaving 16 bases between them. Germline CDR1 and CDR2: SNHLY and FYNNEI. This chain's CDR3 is CASSQGQGPSYEQYF. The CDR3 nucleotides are TGTGCCAGCAGCCAAGGGCAGGGACCGTCCTACGAGCAGTACTTC.

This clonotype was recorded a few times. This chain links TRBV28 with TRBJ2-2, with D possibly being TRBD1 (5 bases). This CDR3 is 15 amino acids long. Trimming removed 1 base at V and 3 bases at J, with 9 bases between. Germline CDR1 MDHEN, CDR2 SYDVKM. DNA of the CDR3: TGTGCCAGCAGTTTATCCGGCAGGGACACCGGGGAGCTGTTTTTT. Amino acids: CASSLSGRDTGELFF.

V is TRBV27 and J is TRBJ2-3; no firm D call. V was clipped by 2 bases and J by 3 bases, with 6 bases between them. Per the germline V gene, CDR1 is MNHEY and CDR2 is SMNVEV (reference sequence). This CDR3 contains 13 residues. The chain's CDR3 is CASSLGRTDTQYF. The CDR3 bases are TGTGCCAGCAGTTTAGGTAGGACAGATACGCAGTATTTT.